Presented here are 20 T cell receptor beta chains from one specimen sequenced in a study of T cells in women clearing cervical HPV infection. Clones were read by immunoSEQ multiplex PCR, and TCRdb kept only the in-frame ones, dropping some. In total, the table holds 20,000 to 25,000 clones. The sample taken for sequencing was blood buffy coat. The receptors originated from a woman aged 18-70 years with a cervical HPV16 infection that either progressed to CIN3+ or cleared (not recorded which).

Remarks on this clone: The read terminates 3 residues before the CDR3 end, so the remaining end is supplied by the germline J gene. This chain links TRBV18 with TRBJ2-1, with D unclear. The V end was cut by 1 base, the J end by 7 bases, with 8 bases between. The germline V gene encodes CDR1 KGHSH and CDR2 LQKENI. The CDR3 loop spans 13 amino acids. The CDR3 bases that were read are TGTGCCAGCTCACCACAGGGTCGTAATGAG. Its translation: CASSPQGRNE. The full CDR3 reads CASSPQGRNEQFF. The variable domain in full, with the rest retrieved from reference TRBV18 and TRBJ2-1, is NAGVMQNPRHLVRRRGQEARLRCSPMKGHSHVYWYRQLPEEGLKFMVYLQKENIIDESGMPKERFSAEFPKEGPSILRIQQVVRGDSAAYFCASSPQGRNEQFFGPGTRLTVL.

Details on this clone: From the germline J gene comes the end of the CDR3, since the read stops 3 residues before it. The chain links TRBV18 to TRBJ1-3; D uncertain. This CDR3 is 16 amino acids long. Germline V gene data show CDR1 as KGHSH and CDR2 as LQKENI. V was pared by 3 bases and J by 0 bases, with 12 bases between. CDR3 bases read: TGTGCCAGCTCACCTGTGAGGGTTGGCTCTGGAAACACC. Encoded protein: CASSPVRVGSGNT. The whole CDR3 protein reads CASSPVRVGSGNTIYF.

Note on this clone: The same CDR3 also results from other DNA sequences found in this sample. The part of the CDR3 DNA that was read is TGTGCCAGCTCACCCCTCTCAGCGGACCTGTACGAG. Translating it yields CASSPLSADLYE. The whole CDR3 is CASSPLSADLYEQYF. The genes are TRBV18 and TRBJ2-7; D perhaps matches TRBD2 (5 bases). With the read ending 3 residues before the CDR3 end, the germline J gene is used to fill in that end. The CDR3 loop spans 15 amino acids. The V and J ends lost 3 bases and 4 bases respectively, with 16 bases between them. CDR1 is KGHSH and CDR2 is LQKENI in the germline V gene.

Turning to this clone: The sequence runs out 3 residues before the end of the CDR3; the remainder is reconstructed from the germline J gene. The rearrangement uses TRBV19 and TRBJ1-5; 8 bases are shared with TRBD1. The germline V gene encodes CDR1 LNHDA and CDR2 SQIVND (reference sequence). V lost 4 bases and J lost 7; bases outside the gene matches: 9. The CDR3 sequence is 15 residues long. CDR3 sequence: CASSRQQGGGQPQHF. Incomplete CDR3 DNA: TGTGCCAGTAGTAGACAACAGGGGGGAGGCCAGCCC.

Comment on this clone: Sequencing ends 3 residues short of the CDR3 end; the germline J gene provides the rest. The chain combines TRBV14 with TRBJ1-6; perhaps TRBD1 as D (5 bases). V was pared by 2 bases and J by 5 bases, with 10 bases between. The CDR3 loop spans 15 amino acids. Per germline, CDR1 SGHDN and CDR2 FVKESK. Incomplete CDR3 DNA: TGTGCCAGCAGCCAAACTGACAGTCATAATTCACCC. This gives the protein CASSQTDSHNSP. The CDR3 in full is CASSQTDSHNSPLHF.

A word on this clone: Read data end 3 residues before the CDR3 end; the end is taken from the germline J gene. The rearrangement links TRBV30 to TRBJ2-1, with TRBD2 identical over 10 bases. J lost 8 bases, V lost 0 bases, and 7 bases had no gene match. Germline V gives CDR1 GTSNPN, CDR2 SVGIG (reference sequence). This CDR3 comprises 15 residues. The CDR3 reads CAWSVASGSWDEQFF. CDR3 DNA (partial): TGTGCCTGGAGTGTGGCTAGCGGGAGCTGGGATGAG. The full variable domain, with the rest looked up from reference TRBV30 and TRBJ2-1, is SQTIHQWPATLVQPVGSPLSLECTVEGTSNPNLYWYRQAAGRGLQLLFYSVGIGQISSEVPQNLSASRPQDRQFILSSKKLLLSDSGFYLCAWSVASGSWDEQFFGPGTRLTVL.

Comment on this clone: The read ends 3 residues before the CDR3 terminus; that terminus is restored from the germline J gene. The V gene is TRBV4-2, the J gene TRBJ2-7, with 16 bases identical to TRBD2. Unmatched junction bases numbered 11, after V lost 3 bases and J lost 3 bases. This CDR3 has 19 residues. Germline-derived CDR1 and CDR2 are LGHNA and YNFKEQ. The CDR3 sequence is CASSQTQGLAGGLGYEQYF. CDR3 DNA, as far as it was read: TGTGCCAGCAGCCAGACTCAGGGACTAGCGGGAGGGCTCGGCTACGAG.

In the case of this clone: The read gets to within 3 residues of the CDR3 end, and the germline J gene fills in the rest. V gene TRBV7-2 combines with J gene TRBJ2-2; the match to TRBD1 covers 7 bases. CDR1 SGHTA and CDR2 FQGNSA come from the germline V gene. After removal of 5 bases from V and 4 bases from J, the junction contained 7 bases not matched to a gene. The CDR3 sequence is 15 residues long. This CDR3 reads CASSPGTETTGELFF. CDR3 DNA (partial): TGTGCCAGCAGCCCGGGGACAGAAACCACCGGGGAG. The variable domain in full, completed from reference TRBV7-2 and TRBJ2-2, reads GAGVSQSPSNKVTEKGKDVELRCDPISGHTALYWYRQSLGQGLEFLIYFQGNSAPDKSGLPSDRFSAERTGGSVSTLTIQRTQQEDSAVYLCASSPGTETTGELFFGEGSRLTVL.

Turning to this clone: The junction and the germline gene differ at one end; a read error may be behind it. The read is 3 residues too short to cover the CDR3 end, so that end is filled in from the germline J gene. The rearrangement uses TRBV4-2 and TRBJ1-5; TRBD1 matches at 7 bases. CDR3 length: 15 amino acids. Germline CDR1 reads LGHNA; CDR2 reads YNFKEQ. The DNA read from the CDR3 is TGCGCCAGCAGCCGCTTGACAGGGAGCAATCAGCCC. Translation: CASSRLTGSNQP. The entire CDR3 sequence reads CASSRLTGSNQPQHF.

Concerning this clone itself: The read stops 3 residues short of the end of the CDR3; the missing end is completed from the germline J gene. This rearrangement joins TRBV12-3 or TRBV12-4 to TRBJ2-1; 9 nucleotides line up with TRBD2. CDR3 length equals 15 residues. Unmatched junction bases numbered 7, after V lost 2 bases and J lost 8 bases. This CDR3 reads CASSLSGGTSDEQFF. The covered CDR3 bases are TGTGCCAGCAGTTTAAGCGGGGGGACTTCGGATGAG.

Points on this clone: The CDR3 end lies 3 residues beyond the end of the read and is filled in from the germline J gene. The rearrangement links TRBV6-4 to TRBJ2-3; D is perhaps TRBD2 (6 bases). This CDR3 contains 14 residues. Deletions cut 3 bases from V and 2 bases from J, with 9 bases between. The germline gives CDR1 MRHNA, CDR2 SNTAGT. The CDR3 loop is CASSEGGDTDTQYF. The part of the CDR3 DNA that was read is TGTGCCAGCAGTGAAGGAGGGGACACAGATACG.

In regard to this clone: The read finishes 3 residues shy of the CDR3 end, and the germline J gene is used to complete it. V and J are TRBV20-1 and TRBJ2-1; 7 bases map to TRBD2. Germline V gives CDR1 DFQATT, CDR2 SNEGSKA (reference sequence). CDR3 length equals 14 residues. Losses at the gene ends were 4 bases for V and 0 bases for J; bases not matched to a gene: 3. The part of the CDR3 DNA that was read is TGCAGTGCTATTGGCGGGAGCTCCTACAATGAG. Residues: CSAIGGSSYNE. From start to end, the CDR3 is CSAIGGSSYNEQFF.

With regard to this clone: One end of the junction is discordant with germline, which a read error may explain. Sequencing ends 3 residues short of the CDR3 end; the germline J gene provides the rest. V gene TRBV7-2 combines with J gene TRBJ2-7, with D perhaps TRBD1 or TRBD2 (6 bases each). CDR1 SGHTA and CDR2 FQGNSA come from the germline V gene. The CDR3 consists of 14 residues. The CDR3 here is CASSLALGGPEQYF. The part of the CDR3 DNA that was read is TGTGCCAGCAGCCTAGCGCTAGGGGGACCCGAG.

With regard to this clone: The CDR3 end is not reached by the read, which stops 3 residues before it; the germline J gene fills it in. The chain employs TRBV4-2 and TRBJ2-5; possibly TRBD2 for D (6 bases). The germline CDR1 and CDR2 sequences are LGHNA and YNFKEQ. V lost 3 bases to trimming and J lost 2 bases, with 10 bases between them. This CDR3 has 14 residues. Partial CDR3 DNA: TGTGCCAGCAGCCATACCAGCGGGCAAGAGACC. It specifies CASSHTSGQET. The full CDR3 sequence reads CASSHTSGQETQYF.

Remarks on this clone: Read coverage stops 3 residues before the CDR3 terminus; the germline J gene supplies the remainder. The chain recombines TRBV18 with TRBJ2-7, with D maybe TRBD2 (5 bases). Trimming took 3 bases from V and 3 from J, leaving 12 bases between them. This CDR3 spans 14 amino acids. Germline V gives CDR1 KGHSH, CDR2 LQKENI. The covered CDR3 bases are TGTGCCAGCTCACCCGGTGGCGGGTACTACGAG. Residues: CASSPGGGYYE. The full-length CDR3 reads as CASSPGGGYYEQYF.

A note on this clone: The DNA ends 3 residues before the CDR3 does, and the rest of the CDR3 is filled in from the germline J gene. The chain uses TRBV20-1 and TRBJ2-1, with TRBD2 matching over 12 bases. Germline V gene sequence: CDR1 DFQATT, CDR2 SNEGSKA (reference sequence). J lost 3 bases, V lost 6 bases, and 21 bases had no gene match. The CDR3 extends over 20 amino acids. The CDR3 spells CSASPLGLAGTKSNYNEQFF. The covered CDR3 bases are TGCAGTGCCTCGCCACTAGGACTAGCGGGGACCAAATCAAACTACAATGAG.

The part of the CDR3 DNA that was read is TGTGCCAGCAGCCGAAGACTAGCGGGAGTAGATGAG. Its translation is CASSRRLAGVDE. The entire CDR3 is CASSRRLAGVDEQFF. The V and J genes are TRBV11-2 and TRBJ2-1; 12 positions agree with TRBD2. The DNA ends 3 residues before the CDR3 does, and the rest of the CDR3 is filled in from the germline J gene. The germline V gene has CDR1 SGHAT and CDR2 FQNNGV. Trimming removed 5 bases from V and 8 bases from J; junction bases left unmatched: 7. This CDR3 comprises 15 residues.

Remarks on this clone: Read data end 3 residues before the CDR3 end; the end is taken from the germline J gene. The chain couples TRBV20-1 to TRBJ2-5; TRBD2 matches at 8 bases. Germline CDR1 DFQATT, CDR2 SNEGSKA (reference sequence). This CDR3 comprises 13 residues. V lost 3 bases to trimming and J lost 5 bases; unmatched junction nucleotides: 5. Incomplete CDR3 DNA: TGCAGTGCTAGGGAAGCGGGAGTGGAGACC. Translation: CSAREAGVET. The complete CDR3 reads CSAREAGVETQYF.

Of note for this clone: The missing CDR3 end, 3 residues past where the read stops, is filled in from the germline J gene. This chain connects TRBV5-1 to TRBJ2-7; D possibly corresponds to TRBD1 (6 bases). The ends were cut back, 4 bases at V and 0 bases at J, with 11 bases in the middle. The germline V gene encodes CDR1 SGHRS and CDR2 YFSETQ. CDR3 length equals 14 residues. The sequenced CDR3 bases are TGCGCCAGCAGCACAACAGGGAGCTCCTACGAG. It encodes CASSTTGSSYE. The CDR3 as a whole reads CASSTTGSSYEQYF. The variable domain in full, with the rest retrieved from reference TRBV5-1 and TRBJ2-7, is KAGVTQTPRYLIKTRGQQVTLSCSPISGHRSVSWYQQTPGQGLQFLFEYFSETQRNKGNFPGRFSGRQFSNSRSEMNVSTLELGDSALYLCASSTTGSSYEQYFGPGTRLTVT.

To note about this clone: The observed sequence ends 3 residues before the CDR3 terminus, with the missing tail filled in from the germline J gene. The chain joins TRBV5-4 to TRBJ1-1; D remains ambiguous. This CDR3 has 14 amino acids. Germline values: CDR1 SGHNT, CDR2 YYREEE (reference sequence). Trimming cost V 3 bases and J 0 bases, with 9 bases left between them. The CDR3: CASSSSDLNTEAFF. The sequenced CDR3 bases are TGTGCCAGCAGCTCATCTGACTTGAACACTGAA.